This T cell receptor (beta chain) came from a study of cytomegalovirus exposure and HLA in healthy donors. General study results and limits: Reports described diagnosis of cytomegalovirus status by the classifier as highly specific and sensitive.

The ends lost 8 bases at V and 3 bases at J; junction bases unmatched: 4. CDR1 and CDR2 from the germline V gene are SNHLY and FYNNEI. This CDR3 is built from 13 residues. This clone was detected once. Its antigen is as yet unknown. The repertoire was sequenced with immunoSEQ multiplex PCR; TCRdb's copy has only in-frame clones and lacks some. The sample consists of roughly 350,000 clones, roughly 89% of them appearing once. The V gene is TRBV2, the J gene TRBJ2-7, with 10 nucleotides matching TRBD2. The sample consisted of PBMCs. The clonotype was recovered from a woman aged 18-30 years in good health and CMV-seronegative. The CDR3 DNA is TGTGCCAGCCTAGCGGGAGTGGGCTACGAGCAGTACTTC. It is translated as CASLAGVGYEQYF. Complete variable domain (other parts from reference TRBV2 and TRBJ2-7): EPEVTQTPSHQVTQMGQEVILRCVPISNHLYFYWYRQILGQKVEFLVSFYNNEISEKSEIFDDQFSVERPDGSNFTLKIRSTKLEDSAMYFCASLAGVGYEQYFGPGTRLTVT.